This T cell receptor beta chain was sequenced for a study of shared clonotypes between healthy human individuals. General study results and limits: Clonotype sharing among donors, it was expected, would be affected by sequencing depth.

Generated by immunoSEQ multiplex PCR, the TCRdb table keeps only in-frame clones and is missing some. The sample includes about 2.3 million clones, approximately 93% seen only once; the top ten take 0.35% to 0.5%. The germline gives CDR1 PRHDT, CDR2 FYEKMQ (reference sequence). This CDR3 is built from 15 residues. V was clipped by 5 bases and J by 2 bases, with 15 bases between them. As for this clone: The antigen is not known.

J is TRBJ1-2 and V is TRBV13, with D perhaps matching TRBD1 (5 bases). The TCR was taken from a man younger than 30 in good health. Some clones in this sample may be carry-over from other donors' samples. Material: naive CD4+ T cells from PBMCs. The subset denotes: CD45RA+ positively selected. The CDR3 DNA is TGTGCCAGCAGCACCAAAGGCCCAGGGAACTATGGCTACACCTTC. Residues: CASSTKGPGNYGYTF.